One sample yielded the 25 T cell receptor beta chains listed below, sequenced in a study of identical twins. TCRdb ran MiXCR on the 5' RACE reads and lists one entry per CDR3 protein. The sample consists of over 200,000 distinct CDR3 sequences, less than 9.5% of them appearing once. Specimen: memory (CD45RO+) T cells sorted from blood. These receptors were obtained from a woman in her late teens or twenties in good health.

This clonotype was found once. This sequence joins TRBV5-4 and TRBJ2-6; 10 nucleotides align to TRBD1. After removal of 4 bases from V and 4 bases from J, the junction contained 8 bases not matched to a gene. Germline V gives CDR1 SGHNT, CDR2 YYREEE (reference sequence). CDR3 length: 17 amino acids. The CDR3 loop reads CASSGTGDWRGANVLTF. The CDR3 DNA sequence: TGTGCCAGCAGCGGGACAGGGGACTGGCGGGGGGCCAACGTCCTGACTTTC.

This chain joins TRBV5-4 and TRBJ2-3, with TRBD2 matching 11 bases. The CDR3 has 17 amino acids. Per the germline V gene, CDR1 is SGHNT and CDR2 is YYREEE (reference sequence). Trimming at V came to 1 base and at J to 5 bases, leaving 9 bases not matched to a gene. CDR3 DNA: TGTGCCAGCAGCTTGCCCACTAGCGGGAGATTGAAAGATACGCAGTATTTT. Amino acid sequence: CASSLPTSGRLKDTQYF.

This clonotype occurred many times. This sequence joins TRBV12-3 or TRBV12-4 and TRBJ1-5; no firm D call. There are 12 residues in the CDR3. Trimming cost V 3 bases and J 6 bases, with 6 bases left between them. The CDR3 loop is CASSFSGQPQHF. CDR3 DNA: TGTGCCAGCAGTTTCTCGGGTCAGCCCCAGCATTTT.

This clonotype appeared many times. The V gene is TRBV20-1, the J gene TRBJ2-3, with no clear D. The CDR3 has 14 residues. Germline CDR1 and CDR2: DFQATT and SNEGSKA (reference sequence). V dropped 5 bases and J dropped 0 bases, with 12 bases sitting between them. The CDR3 DNA sequence: TGCAGTGCTGGCCGTCTAGACAGCACAGATACGCAGTATTTT. Its protein product is CSAGRLDSTDTQYF.

CDR3 sequence (DNA): TGCAGCGCCACCCTATTCTACGAGCAGTACTTC. Amino acids: CSATLFYEQYF. The J gene is TRBJ2-7, the V gene TRBV29-1; D gene unclear. V gave up 7 bases and J gave up 3 bases, with 10 bases separating them. The CDR3 extends over 11 amino acids. CDR1 is SQVTM and CDR2 is ANQGSEA in the germline V gene.

This clonotype appeared many times. J is TRBJ2-7 and V is TRBV7-2; 7 positions agree with TRBD2. The CDR3 spans 16 residues. Trimming at V came to 0 bases and at J to 2 bases, leaving 7 bases not matched to a gene. CDR1 SGHTA and CDR2 FQGNSA come from the germline V gene. The CDR3 nucleotides are TGTGCCAGCAGCTTAGCGCCGGCTAGCGGTACCTACGAGCAGTACTTC. Its protein is CASSLAPASGTYEQYF.

The rearrangement links TRBV6-5 to TRBJ1-5; 7 bases line up with TRBD1. The CDR3 contains 15 residues. CDR1 and CDR2 from the germline V gene are MNHEY and SVGAGI. With V trimmed by 2 bases and J by 5 bases, 6 bases remained unmatched. The CDR3 reads CASSYEGTGDQPQHF. CDR3 coding DNA: TGTGCCAGCAGTTACGAGGGTACAGGGGATCAGCCCCAGCATTTT.

This clonotype was observed a few times. The rearrangement joins TRBV2 to TRBJ2-2; 10 bases map to TRBD1. Looked up from germline, CDR1 is SNHLY and CDR2 is FYNNEI. V gave up 8 bases and J gave up 5 bases; unmatched junction bases: 11. This CDR3 spans 16 amino acids. As DNA, the CDR3 is TGTGCCAGCGGGACAGGGGCAACCGGGAAGACCGGGGAGCTGTTTTTT. Protein product: CASGTGATGKTGELFF.

This clonotype was seen only a few times. The genes are TRBV6-4 and TRBJ2-7; the D gene is possibly TRBD2 (6 bases). Trimming shortened V by 10 bases and J by 3 bases, and 16 bases separated the two germline ends. The V gene's germline CDR1 is MRHNA and CDR2 SNTAGT. The CDR3 sequence is 13 residues long. The CDR3 nucleotides are TGTGCCACCTACTTCAGGGACTTCTACGAGCAGTACTTC. Residues: CATYFRDFYEQYF.

This clonotype turned up a few times. The chain joins TRBV12-3 or TRBV12-4 to TRBJ2-7, with 8 bases aligning to TRBD2. This CDR3 spans 14 amino acids. The junction had 7 bases not matched to a gene; V was cut back by 5 bases and J by 4 bases. In DNA form, the CDR3 reads TGTGCCAGCAGTGGGCAGCGGGAGAGGTACGAGCAGTACTTC. It specifies CASSGQRERYEQYF.

The chain joins TRBV21-1 to TRBJ2-1; TRBD2 is taken as the D call from the table, unchecked against the DNA. TRBV21-1 is assigned pseudogene status. This CDR3 comprises 13 residues. CDR3 sequence: CASSPEPIPGQFF. The CDR3 nucleotides read TGTGCCAGCAGCCCAGAGCCCATCCCTGGGCAGTTCTTC.

The chain has TRBV24-1 and TRBJ2-5; D remains unclear. Germline lookup yields CDR1 KGHDR and CDR2 SFDVKD. CDR3 length equals 13 residues. V dropped 6 bases and J dropped 5 bases, with 12 bases sitting between them. The CDR3 reads CATSSGPLETQYF. The DNA of the CDR3 is TGTGCCACCAGTTCTGGACCCTTGGAGACCCAGTACTTC.

The chain joins TRBV20-1 to TRBJ2-3; 14 bases fit TRBD2. The CDR3 has 19 amino acids. After removal of 1 base from V and 2 bases from J, the junction contained 11 bases not matched to a gene. Germline V lookup: CDR1 DFQATT, CDR2 SNEGSKA (reference sequence). CDR3 loop: CSARGTSGRSGWATDTQYF. CDR3 coding DNA: TGCAGTGCTAGAGGGACTAGCGGGAGGTCCGGGTGGGCCACAGATACGCAGTATTTT.

This clonotype turned up a few times. J is TRBJ2-7 and V is TRBV15, with D maybe TRBD2 (6 bases). V was clipped by 1 base and J by 6 bases, with 10 bases between them. The CDR3 length is 13 residues. Germline CDR1 reads LNHNV; CDR2 reads YYDKDF (reference sequence). CDR3 region: CATSRGGGTEQYF. CDR3 coding DNA: TGTGCCACCAGCAGAGGCGGAGGGACCGAGCAGTACTTC.

This clonotype was seen at least ten times. The chain carries TRBV12-3 or TRBV12-4 and TRBJ2-1, with 10 bases identical to TRBD2. V shed 3 bases, J shed 11 bases, and the junction held 7 bases outside the gene matches. The CDR3 has 14 amino acids. CDR3 sequence: CASSFRTSGTKQFF. CDR3 nucleotides: TGTGCCAGCAGTTTTCGGACTAGCGGAACCAAGCAGTTCTTC.

The sample holds many counts of this clonotype. Here the CDR3 reads CASSPTSGVTPLHF. Here the CDR3 DNA reads TGTGCCAGCAGCCCTACCTCGGGGGTTACACCCCTCCACTTT. The chain carries TRBV7-2 and TRBJ1-6; D might be TRBD1 (5 bases). The V end was cut by 5 bases, the J end by 11 bases, with 16 bases between. CDR3 length equals 14 residues. CDR1 SGHTA and CDR2 FQGNSA come from the germline V gene.

This clonotype has a handful of counts. V gene TRBV4-3 combines with J gene TRBJ2-2, with 10 nucleotides matching TRBD1. The germline gives CDR1 LGHNA, CDR2 YSLEER. The junction had 12 bases not matched to a gene; V was cut back by 4 bases and J by 4 bases. The CDR3 covers 18 residues. The CDR3 loop is CASSRERQGASVTGELFF. DNA of the CDR3: TGCGCCAGCAGCCGGGAGAGACAGGGGGCCTCGGTCACCGGGGAGCTGTTTTTT.

This clonotype was observed a few times. As DNA, the CDR3 is TGCAGTGCTAGAGTCGGACAGAGCCAAGAGACCCAGTACTTC. It yields the protein CSARVGQSQETQYF. The rearrangement uses TRBV20-1 and TRBJ2-5; tentative D call: TRBD1 (6 bases). CDR3 length: 14 residues. Germline CDR1 DFQATT, CDR2 SNEGSKA (reference sequence). With 1 base removed from V and 1 base from J, the gap between germline ends came to 10 bases.

There are many counts of this clonotype. V and J are TRBV7-3 and TRBJ2-5, with 7 bases identical to TRBD1. The CDR3 runs to 13 residues. CDR1 is SGHTA, CDR2 FQGTGA, per germline. Germline trimming cut 4 bases from V and 3 bases from J; bases unmatched to any gene: 2. CDR3 loop: CASSSDREETQYF. As DNA, the CDR3 is TGTGCCAGCAGCTCTGACAGGGAAGAGACCCAGTACTTC.

This clonotype was seen ten or more times. The rearrangement links TRBV12-3 or TRBV12-4 to TRBJ1-6; 8 nucleotides align to TRBD1. CDR3 size: 16 residues. Germline trimming cut 6 bases from V and 2 bases from J; bases unmatched to any gene: 6. The CDR3 nucleotides are TGTGCCAGCAGAACCCTACAGGGGGCCTATAATTCACCCCTCCACTTT. Protein: CASRTLQGAYNSPLHF.

This clonotype was seen more than once but under ten times. The V gene is TRBV10-3, the J gene TRBJ2-4; 9 nucleotides align to TRBD2. Per the germline V gene, CDR1 is ENHRY and CDR2 is SYGVKD. This CDR3 region has 17 residues. The V segment lost 0 bases and the J segment 4 bases; nucleotides outside the gene matches: 7. This chain's CDR3 is CAISESKASGEKNIQYF. The CDR3 DNA reads TGTGCCATCAGTGAGTCGAAGGCTAGCGGGGAAAAAAACATTCAGTACTTC.

The chain is built from TRBV4-2 and TRBJ2-5; D possibly corresponds to TRBD2 (7 bases). Trimming left V 1 base short and J 0 bases short, with 12 bases between. Germline CDR1 LGHNA, CDR2 YNFKEQ. CDR3 length: 16 amino acids. The CDR3 region is CASSQGGGGHQETQYF. The CDR3 nucleotides are TGTGCCAGCAGCCAAGGGGGCGGGGGCCACCAAGAGACCCAGTACTTC.

This chain joins TRBV4-1 and TRBJ2-5; D unresolved. The germline V gene encodes CDR1 MGHRA and CDR2 YSYEKL. V was pared by 1 base and J by 1 base, with 10 bases between. CDR3 length: 15 residues. CDR3 amino acids: CASSQGWRTQETQYF. In DNA form, the CDR3 reads TGCGCCAGCAGCCAAGGGTGGCGGACCCAAGAGACCCAGTACTTC.

The chain carries TRBV20-1 and TRBJ2-7, with D perhaps TRBD1 (5 bases). Germline V gene sequence: CDR1 DFQATT, CDR2 SNEGSKA (reference sequence). Trimming removed 5 bases at V and 4 bases at J, with 6 bases between. This CDR3 comprises 10 residues. The CDR3 here is CSAGQYEQYF. CDR3 nucleotide sequence: TGCAGTGCTGGACAATACGAGCAGTACTTC.

The chain joins TRBV20-1 to TRBJ2-5; 14 bases map to TRBD2. With 6 bases clipped from V and 1 base from J, the junction kept 7 bases outside the gene matches. The CDR3 is 16 amino acids. Germline CDR1 is DFQATT and CDR2 is SNEGSKA (reference sequence). The CDR3 DNA follows: TGCAGTGCGACCGGGACTAGCGGGGGCCTCCAAGAGACCCAGTACTTC. Translation gives CSATGTSGGLQETQYF.